One sample yielded the 23 T cell receptor beta chains listed below, sequenced in a study of patients and donors after allogeneic stem cell transplantation. TCRdb analysed the RT-PCR reads with MiXCR anew, one entry per CDR3 protein. The data contain about a million distinct CDR3 sequences, roughly 18% of them singletons. Sequenced: blood, either unsorted or a sorted T cell fraction (not recorded which). The receptors were gathered from a human donor who was either an allogeneic HSCT recipient or a stem cell or donor lymphocyte infusion donor (not recorded which). It is not recorded whose cells these are; they may come from a transplant donor.

This clonotype was counted a few times. This sequence joins TRBV6-2 or TRBV6-3 and TRBJ2-7; D is undetermined. Germline CDR1 is MNHEY and CDR2 is SVGEGT. V shed 2 bases and J shed 0 bases, with 14 bases lying between them. This CDR3 is built from 16 residues. The CDR3 region is CASSYLGVPVSYEQYF. CDR3 sequence (DNA): TGTGCCAGCAGTTACCTGGGCGTCCCGGTCTCCTACGAGCAGTACTTC.

The chain recombines TRBV10-3 with TRBJ2-1; D possibly corresponds to TRBD2 (6 bases). CDR1 ENHRY and CDR2 SYGVKD come from the germline V gene. This CDR3 is built from 14 residues. With 7 bases removed from V and 2 bases from J, the gap between germline ends came to 12 bases. The CDR3: CAITPGGTYNEQFF. CDR3 DNA sequence: TGTGCCATCACCCCTGGCGGGACCTACAATGAGCAGTTCTTC.

The chain links TRBV7-2 to TRBJ1-1, with 9 positions matching TRBD1. Germline V gene sequence: CDR1 SGHTA, CDR2 FQGNSA. CDR3 length equals 15 residues. With 6 bases clipped from V and 4 bases from J, the junction kept 9 bases outside the gene matches. The CDR3 loop is CASSPQGARVTEAFF. The CDR3 DNA follows: TGTGCCAGCAGTCCACAGGGGGCGCGAGTCACTGAAGCTTTCTTT. The whole variable domain, filled in from reference TRBV7-2 and TRBJ1-1, reads GAGVSQSPSNKVTEKGKDVELRCDPISGHTALYWYRQSLGQGLEFLIYFQGNSAPDKSGLPSDRFSAERTGGSVSTLTIQRTQQEDSAVYLCASSPQGARVTEAFFGQGTRLTVV.

The rearrangement links TRBV5-6 to TRBJ2-7; D gene ambiguous. This CDR3 has 11 residues. Germline V lookup: CDR1 SGHDT, CDR2 YYEEEE. Between the trimmed V and J ends, which lost 4 bases and 2 bases, there was a span of 4 bases. In DNA form, the CDR3 reads TGTGCCAGCAGCATCACCTACGAGCAGTACTTC. Translating gives CASSITYEQYF.

The chain couples TRBV27 to TRBJ2-7, with D perhaps given as TRBD1 or TRBD2 (5 bases each). Germline-derived CDR1 and CDR2 are MNHEY and SMNVEV (reference sequence). The CDR3 is 14 amino acids. Trimming removed 5 bases from V and 0 bases from J, with 11 bases in between. This chain's CDR3 is CASSPRDVSYEQYF. CDR3 nucleotides: TGTGCCAGCAGTCCCCGGGACGTCTCCTACGAGCAGTACTTC.

This chain connects TRBV14 to TRBJ1-5; D perhaps matches TRBD1 (5 bases). The length of the CDR3 is 13 residues. Germline loops: CDR1 SGHDN, CDR2 FVKESK. V gave up 0 bases and J gave up 11 bases, with 11 bases separating them. This CDR3 reads CASSQDRGGTQHF. For the CDR3, the DNA is TGTGCCAGCAGCCAAGATAGGGGAGGTACCCAGCATTTT.

In its sample, this clonotype was seen a few times. The rearrangement uses TRBV10-3 and TRBJ2-1; unclear D gene. The germline V gene has CDR1 ENHRY and CDR2 SYGVKD. V lost 0 bases and J 0 bases, leaving 6 bases between the germline ends. The CDR3 runs 15 residues. The CDR3 sequence: CAISESMYSYNEQFF. CDR3 nucleotides: TGTGCCATCAGTGAGTCTATGTACTCCTACAATGAGCAGTTCTTC.

This clonotype appeared many times. V gene TRBV12-3 or TRBV12-4 combines with J gene TRBJ1-2; the match to TRBD1 covers 10 bases. The CDR3 has 17 amino acids. V was pared by 6 bases and J by 1 base, with 11 bases of the junction left unmatched. CDR3 DNA sequence: TGTGCCAGCAGACAGGGGTCCGGGACAGGGGTTAACTATGGCTACACCTTC. Protein sequence: CASRQGSGTGVNYGYTF.

The V gene is TRBV6-1, the J gene TRBJ1-1; the D gene is possibly TRBD1 (6 bases). The CDR3 covers 14 residues. Trimming took off 6 bases at V and 5 bases at J, with 16 bases between the two ends. The germline V gene encodes CDR1 MNHNS and CDR2 SASEGT. CDR3 coding DNA: TGTGCCAGCAGCTATCGCATACAGGGAACTGAAGCTTTCTTT. This translates into CASSYRIQGTEAFF.

The chain combines TRBV7-2 with TRBJ1-1; D is uncertain. V lost 7 bases, J lost 0 bases, and 12 bases lay in between. The length of the CDR3 is 14 residues. Germline V gene lookup returns CDR1 SGHTA and CDR2 FQGNSA. The CDR3 sequence: CASTSFRMNTEAFF. The CDR3 nucleotides read TGTGCCAGCACCTCCTTTCGCATGAACACTGAAGCTTTCTTT. Combining the CDR3 with reference TRBV7-2 and TRBJ1-1 gives the whole variable domain GAGVSQSPSNKVTEKGKDVELRCDPISGHTALYWYRQSLGQGLEFLIYFQGNSAPDKSGLPSDRFSAERTGGSVSTLTIQRTQQEDSAVYLCASTSFRMNTEAFFGQGTRLTVV.

This clonotype was observed a single time. V gene TRBV6-5 combines with J gene TRBJ2-4; D is unclear. Germline V gives CDR1 MNHEY, CDR2 SVGAGI. The CDR3 runs 16 residues. V gave up 0 bases and J gave up 1 base, with 10 bases separating them. CDR3 region: CASSYSRQPAKNIQYF. Here the CDR3 DNA reads TGTGCCAGCAGTTACTCGCGGCAGCCGGCCAAAAACATTCAGTACTTC.

CDR3 in DNA: TGCGCCAGCAGCTTAGACTCAGGCAAAGCAGGGACAGATACGCAGTATTTT. Amino acids: CASSLDSGKAGTDTQYF. V usage is TRBV5-1 and J usage is TRBJ2-3; maybe TRBD1 (5 bases). V was trimmed by 2 bases and J by 3 bases, leaving 19 bases between them. The CDR3 contains 17 residues. Germline CDR1 SGHRS, CDR2 YFSETQ.

The gene calls are TRBV20-1 and TRBJ1-1, with D unresolved. V lost 6 bases and J lost 3, with 11 bases in between. This CDR3 region has 12 residues. CDR1 DFQATT and CDR2 SNEGSKA come from the germline V gene (reference sequence). The CDR3, as DNA: TGCAGTGCGTCCCTTACGGACACTGAAGCTTTCTTT. Encoded protein: CSASLTDTEAFF.

This clonotype was seen a few times. The chain couples TRBV27 to TRBJ2-1; TRBD2 matches at 8 bases. The V gene end was trimmed by 4 bases and the J gene end by 6 bases; junction bases not matched to a gene: 8. CDR3 size: 15 residues. Per germline, CDR1 MNHEY and CDR2 SMNVEV (reference sequence). In nucleotides, the CDR3 is TGTGCCAGCAGTTCAAGCGGGAGAAGGACCAATGAGCAGTTCTTC. Its translation: CASSSSGRRTNEQFF.

DNA of the CDR3: TGTGCCACCAGCAGAGACCGAGATTCAACTAATGAAAAACTGTTTTTT. This sequence encodes CATSRDRDSTNEKLFF. This chain connects TRBV15 to TRBJ1-4; no clear D. Germline loops: CDR1 LNHNV, CDR2 YYDKDF (reference sequence). The CDR3 is 16 residues long. The V end lost 0 bases, the J end lost 0 bases, and 8 bases lay between the germline ends.

The V call is TRBV4-3, the J call TRBJ2-2; perhaps TRBD2 as D (6 bases). V lost 0 bases to trimming and J lost 1 base, with 6 bases between them. CDR1 is LGHNA and CDR2 is YSLEER in the germline V gene. The length of the CDR3 is 15 residues. For the CDR3, the DNA is TGCGCCAGCAGCCAAGACGGGGGGAACACCGGGGAGCTGTTTTTT. Its translation: CASSQDGGNTGELFF.

V is TRBV6-5 and J is TRBJ2-3; tentatively, D is TRBD1 (6 bases). The CDR3 covers 16 residues. Germline loops: CDR1 MNHEY, CDR2 SVGAGI. V shed 3 bases and J shed 0 bases, with 13 bases lying between them. The chain's CDR3 is CASSYDRPTSTDTQYF. The CDR3, as DNA: TGTGCCAGCAGTTATGACAGGCCCACTAGCACAGATACGCAGTATTTT.

This clonotype came up a few times. CDR3 sequence: CASSLGRGRSSLVGYTF. CDR3 DNA: TGTGCCAGCAGTTTGGGCAGGGGGCGTTCCTCACTCGTTGGCTACACCTTC. The chain recombines TRBV12-3 or TRBV12-4 with TRBJ1-2, with 8 positions matching TRBD1. This CDR3 spans 17 amino acids. The junction had 16 bases not matched to a gene; V was cut back by 3 bases and J by 7 bases.

The V call is TRBV9, the J call TRBJ1-1; 7 bases align to TRBD1. V gave up 4 bases and J gave up 7 bases; unmatched junction bases: 7. CDR1 SGDLS and CDR2 YYNGEE come from the germline V gene. The CDR3 totals 13 residues. CDR3 loop: CASSPRTGGEAFF. In DNA form, the CDR3 reads TGTGCCAGCAGCCCAAGGACAGGCGGTGAAGCTTTCTTT.

The chain has TRBV19 and TRBJ2-3; D call uncertain. Germline CDR1 is LNHDA and CDR2 is SQIVND (reference sequence). V lost 10 bases and J 4 bases, leaving 18 bases between the germline ends. The CDR3 runs to 14 residues. CDR3 loop: CATNLGLDSDTQYF. The CDR3 coding sequence is TGTGCCACCAACCTCGGCTTAGACTCAGATACGCAGTATTTT. The entire variable domain, with the rest obtained from reference TRBV19 and TRBJ2-3, is as follows: DGGITQSPKYLFRKEGQNVTLSCEQNLNHDAMYWYRQDPGQGLRLIYYSQIVNDFQKGDIAEGYSVSREKKESFPLTVTSAQKNPTAFYLCATNLGLDSDTQYFGPGTRLTVL.

This clonotype was seen once. This chain joins TRBV12-3 or TRBV12-4 and TRBJ1-5; no clear D. The CDR3 sequence is 15 residues long. V lost 3 bases to trimming and J lost 2 bases, with 11 bases between them. The CDR3 loop is CASSFPEQGNQPQHF. CDR3 nucleotides: TGTGCCAGCAGTTTCCCCGAGCAGGGCAATCAGCCCCAGCATTTT.

This chain joins TRBV20-1 and TRBJ2-3; D is perhaps TRBD1 (6 bases). The V end was cut by 6 bases, the J end by 4 bases, with 17 bases between. The CDR3 consists of 14 residues. CDR1 is DFQATT, CDR2 SNEGSKA, per germline (reference sequence). The CDR3 loop is CSANGMQGPDTQYF. The CDR3 nucleotides read TGCAGTGCCAATGGAATGCAGGGGCCAGATACGCAGTATTTT.

The chain joins TRBV2 to TRBJ2-5, with D tentatively TRBD2 (6 bases). The ends were cut back, 1 base at V and 4 bases at J, with 13 bases in the middle. This CDR3 comprises 15 residues. CDR1 and CDR2 (germline): SNHLY, FYNNEI. The chain's CDR3 is CASSEGTISVETQYF. The CDR3, as DNA: TGTGCCAGCAGTGAAGGGACTATATCGGTAGAGACCCAGTACTTC.